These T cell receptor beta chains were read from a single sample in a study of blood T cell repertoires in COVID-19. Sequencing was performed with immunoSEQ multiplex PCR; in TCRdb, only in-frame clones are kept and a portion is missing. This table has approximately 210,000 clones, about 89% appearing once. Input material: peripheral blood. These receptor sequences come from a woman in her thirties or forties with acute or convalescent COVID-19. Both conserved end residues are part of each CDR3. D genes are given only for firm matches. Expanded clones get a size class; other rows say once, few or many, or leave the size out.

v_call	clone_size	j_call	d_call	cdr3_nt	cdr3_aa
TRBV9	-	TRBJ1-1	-	TGTGCCAGCAGCGCCGGGGTAGGGAGGGAGGCTGAAGCTTTCTTT	CASSAGVGREAEAFF
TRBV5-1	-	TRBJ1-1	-	TGCGCCAGCAGCGGGGGGTTCATGAACACTGAAGCTTTCTTT	CASSGGFMNTEAFF
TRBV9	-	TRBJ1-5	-	TGTGCCAGCAGCGCAGGGGTGAGCAATCAGCCCCAGCATTTT	CASSAGVSNQPQHF
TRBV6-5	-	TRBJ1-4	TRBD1	TGTGCCAGCAGCCAGGGGGCTTTAGGGGAGAAACTGTTTTTT	CASSQGALGEKLFF
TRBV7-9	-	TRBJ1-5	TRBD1	TGTGCCAGCAGCTCGGGACAGGGAAGCAATCAGCCCCAGCATTTT	CASSSGQGSNQPQHF
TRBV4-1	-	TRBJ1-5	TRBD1	TGCGCCAGCAGCCAGAATACAGGGGGCAATCAGCCCCAGCATTTT	CASSQNTGGNQPQHF
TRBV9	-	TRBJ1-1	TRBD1	TGTGCCAGCAGCGTGGTACAGGGGATGGCTGAAGCTTTCTTT	CASSVVQGMAEAFF
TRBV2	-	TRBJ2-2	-	TGTGCCAGCAGTTCAGAGAGGCAGGGCACCGGGGAGCTGTTTTTT	CASSSERQGTGELFF
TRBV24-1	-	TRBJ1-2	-	TGTGCCACCAGTGATCCGGGAGCTAACTATGGCTACACCTTC	CATSDPGANYGYTF
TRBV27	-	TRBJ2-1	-	TGTGCCAGCACGGGAGAAGGGGGGGGGTACAATGAGCAGTTCTTC	CASTGEGGGYNEQFF
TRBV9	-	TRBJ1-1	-	TGTGCCAGCAGCGTAGGAGGGGAGGGTGAAGCTTTCTTT	CASSVGGEGEAFF
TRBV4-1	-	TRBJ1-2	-	TGCGCCAGCAGCTCTCCAAGGATAGGACCCTCGGGAAACTATGGCTACACCTTC	CASSSPRIGPSGNYGYTF
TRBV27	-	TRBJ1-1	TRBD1	TGTGCCAGCCACAGGGGGCGAAACTTGAACACTGAAGCTTTCTTT	CASHRGRNLNTEAFF
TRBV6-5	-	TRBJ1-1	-	TGTGCCAGCAGTCCTTGGGCAGGGAACACTGAAGCTTTCTTT	CASSPWAGNTEAFF
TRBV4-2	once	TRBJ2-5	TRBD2	TGTGCCAGCAGCCAAGAGTCTCAGCGGGGGGGCCCCCGAGAGACCCAGTACTTC	CASSQESQRGGPRETQYF
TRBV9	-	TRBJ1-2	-	TGTGCCAGCAGCGTAGGGGTAGGACTAAACTATGGCTACACCTTC	CASSVGVGLNYGYTF
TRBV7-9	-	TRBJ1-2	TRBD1	TGTGCCAGCAGCTCGGACAGGGGGTCTGGTGGCTACACCTTC	CASSSDRGSGGYTF
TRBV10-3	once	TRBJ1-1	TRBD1	TGTGCCATCAGGGGGGACAGGGATGCTACTGAAGCTTTCTTT	CAIRGDRDATEAFF
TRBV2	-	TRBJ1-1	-	TGTGCCAGCAGTGGTTCAGGGAACACTGAAGCTTTCTTT	CASSGSGNTEAFF
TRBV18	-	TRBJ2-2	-	TGTGCCAGCTCCCCCCTCACGAGCACCGGGGAGCTGTTTTTT	CASSPLTSTGELFF
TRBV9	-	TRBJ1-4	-	TGTGCCAGCAGCGTGACTGCAACAACTAATGAAAAACTGTTTTTT	CASSVTATTNEKLFF
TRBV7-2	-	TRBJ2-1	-	TGTGCCAGCAGCTTAGCGATCGGGAATGAGCAGTTCTTC	CASSLAIGNEQFF
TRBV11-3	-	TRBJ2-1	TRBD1	TGTGCCAGCAGCCCGCCGGACAGGAGAAATGAGCAGTTCTTC	CASSPPDRRNEQFF
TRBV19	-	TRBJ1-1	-	TGTGCCAGTAGTATTAGGGGGGGTGTGAACACTGAAGCTTTCTTT	CASSIRGGVNTEAFF
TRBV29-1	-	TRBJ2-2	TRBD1	TGCAGCGTTTATAAATGGACAGGGGGCAGGACCGGGGAGCTGTTTTTT	CSVYKWTGGRTGELFF
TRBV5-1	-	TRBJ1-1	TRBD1	TGCGCCAGCAGCCCAGGACAGGGCCGGACTGAAGCTTTCTTT	CASSPGQGRTEAFF
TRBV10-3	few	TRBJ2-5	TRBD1	TGTGCCATCAGTGAGTCGAACGGGGACAGGATAGGGACCCAGTACTTC	CAISESNGDRIGTQYF
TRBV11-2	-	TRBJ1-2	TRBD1	TGTGCCAGCACCTCGGGGACAGGGGGAGGCGGCTACACCTTC	CASTSGTGGGGYTF
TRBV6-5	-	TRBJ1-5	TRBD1	TGTGCCAGCAGCCGATGGGGCAGGGGGAATCAGCCCCAGCATTTT	CASSRWGRGNQPQHF
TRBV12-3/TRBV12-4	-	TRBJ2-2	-	TGTGCCAGCATGGCGGCCAACACCGGGGAGCTGTTTTTT	CASMAANTGELFF
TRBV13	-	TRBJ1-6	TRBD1	TGTGCCAGCAGCACGGACAGGGAGAGGGGCTCCTATAATTCACCCCTCCACTTT	CASSTDRERGSYNSPLHF
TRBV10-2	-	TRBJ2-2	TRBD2	TGCGCCAGCAGTGAGTCGAGGTCCAGCGGGGTATCCGGAGGGGAGCTGTTTTTT	CASSESRSSGVSGGELFF
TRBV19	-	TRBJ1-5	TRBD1	TGTGCCAGTAGACAACGACAGGGGAATAGCAATCAGCCCCAGCATTTT	CASRQRQGNSNQPQHF
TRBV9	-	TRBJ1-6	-	TGTGCCAGCAGCGCCGGGGGGCACTATAATTCACCCCTCCACTTT	CASSAGGHYNSPLHF
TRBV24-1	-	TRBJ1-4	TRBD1	TGTGCCACCAGTGCCGGACAGGGAGAAAATGAAAAACTGTTTTTT	CATSAGQGENEKLFF
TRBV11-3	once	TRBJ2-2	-	TGTGCCAGCAGCGCAGCGATCGGGGTCTCGAGGAACACCGGGGAGCTGTTTTTT	CASSAAIGVSRNTGELFF
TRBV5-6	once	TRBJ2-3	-	TGTGCCAGCAGCTTGTCGGGGGTTTCTACGCAGTATTTT	CASSLSGVSTQYF
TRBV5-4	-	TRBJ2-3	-	TGTGCCAGCAAGGGGCGCGCAGATACGCAGTATTTT	CASKGRADTQYF
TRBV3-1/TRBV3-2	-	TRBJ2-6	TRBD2	TGTGCCAGCAGCCCCCGGGTAGCGGGGGGGTCTGGGGCCAACGTCCTGACTTTC	CASSPRVAGGSGANVLTF
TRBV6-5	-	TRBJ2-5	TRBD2	TGTGCCAGCGGGGGACTAGCGGGGGGTGAGACCCAGTACTTC	CASGGLAGGETQYF
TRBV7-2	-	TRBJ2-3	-	TGTGCCAGCAGCTTTGAGAAGTCAGATACGCAGTATTTT	CASSFEKSDTQYF